This T cell receptor (beta chain) was sequenced for a study of cytomegalovirus exposure and HLA in healthy donors (TCRdb year 2017). Background on the whole study: According to a later analysis, one platform produced both the roughly 130 validation repertoires and the roughly 650 repertoires of the first cohort. Along with the roughly 670-subject first cohort, a separate validation cohort of approximately 110 different subjects was used. The study combined high-throughput TCR immunosequencing, statistical association of individual TCRs with disease status, and machine learning to predict cytomegalovirus infection status. The study aimed to test whether cataloging public T cell receptors could reveal signatures of past pathogen exposure.

Here is what the overall study found, with its caveats: Across donors, most TCR sequences were observed very rarely, whereas some public TCRs were present in many individuals. Of the cluster scores, approximately 94% were above 0 in a later analysis, which found that TCRs clustered in the first cohort also tended to co-occur in the 95 to 150 validation repertoires. A later analysis had no HLA typing for the validation cohort, so co-occurrence there was scored across all 110 or so repertoires. The authors suggested that the approach could potentially be generalized to other disease states and immunological phenotypes. The classifier was reported to diagnose cytomegalovirus status with high specificity and sensitivity in both the original and validation cohorts. In the study, roughly 160 TCR beta chains were listed as associated with cytomegalovirus. A few of the identified cytomegalovirus-associated TCR beta chains were confirmed in vitro to be specific for cytomegalovirus antigens.

The CDR3 starts with the cysteine, ends with the phenylalanine, and has 15 residues. Solely the CDR3 DNA is kept, with 45 bases framed from the first base. Sequences LGHNA (CDR1) and YNFKEQ (CDR2) are obtained from the germline V gene. V trim: 2 bases; J trim: 1 base; unmatched bases: 5. Separate from the approximately 670-subject first cohort, the validation cohort of about 110 subjects was the group to which the donors belonged. This clone showed up just once. No cognate antigen has been identified for it. Per-nucleotide qualities are absent, and no much larger clonotype sits a single base away. Library creation used the immunoSEQ multiplex PCR assay. Per the authors' processing: A statistical classification framework was built for diagnosing cytomegalovirus status from the catalog of TCR beta chain sequences. TCRdb provides this immuneACCESS table in a form limited to in-frame rearrangements. Some clones are lacking; in checked studies, under half of them reflect an unresolved V gene, and why the rest are absent is not known. V and J calls plus clone size are reproduced from that table; the DNA served to infer D and trimming. The sample includes about 340,000 clones, with 80% to 90% observed a single time. The top ten constitute around 0.8% of the sample.

The source of this sequence is a woman under 30 in good health and CMV-seronegative. The sample taken for sequencing was PBMCs. In this chain, TRBV4-2 is recombined with TRBJ2-7, and TRBD2 aligns with 7 junction nucleotides. The nucleotide sequence reads TGTGCCAGCAGCCAAACCGGGACTACATCCTACGAGCAGTACTTC. This codes for CASSQTGTTSYEQYF.